This T cell receptor (beta chain) stems from a study of early T cells in non-severe SARS-CoV-2 infection. This CDR3 is built from 17 residues. From germline, CDR1 is LGHDT and CDR2 YNNKEL (reference sequence). V lost 2 bases, J lost 1 base, and 9 bases stayed unmatched. By sample share, this clonotype is medium-sized. TCRdb fed the 5' RACE reads into MiXCR, producing one record per CDR3 protein. The table includes about 60,000 distinct CDR3 sequences, about 5.6% detected once. The TCR comes from an adult who was a healthcare worker with PCR-confirmed SARS-CoV-2 infection or an uninfected control (not recorded which). The chain recombines TRBV3-1 with TRBJ2-5, with 8 bases fitting TRBD1. The sample consisted of whole blood. CDR3 in amino acids: CASSQRSTGAFQETQYF. In DNA, the CDR3 is TGTGCCAGCAGCCAAAGATCGACAGGGGCCTTCCAAGAGACCCAGTACTTC.